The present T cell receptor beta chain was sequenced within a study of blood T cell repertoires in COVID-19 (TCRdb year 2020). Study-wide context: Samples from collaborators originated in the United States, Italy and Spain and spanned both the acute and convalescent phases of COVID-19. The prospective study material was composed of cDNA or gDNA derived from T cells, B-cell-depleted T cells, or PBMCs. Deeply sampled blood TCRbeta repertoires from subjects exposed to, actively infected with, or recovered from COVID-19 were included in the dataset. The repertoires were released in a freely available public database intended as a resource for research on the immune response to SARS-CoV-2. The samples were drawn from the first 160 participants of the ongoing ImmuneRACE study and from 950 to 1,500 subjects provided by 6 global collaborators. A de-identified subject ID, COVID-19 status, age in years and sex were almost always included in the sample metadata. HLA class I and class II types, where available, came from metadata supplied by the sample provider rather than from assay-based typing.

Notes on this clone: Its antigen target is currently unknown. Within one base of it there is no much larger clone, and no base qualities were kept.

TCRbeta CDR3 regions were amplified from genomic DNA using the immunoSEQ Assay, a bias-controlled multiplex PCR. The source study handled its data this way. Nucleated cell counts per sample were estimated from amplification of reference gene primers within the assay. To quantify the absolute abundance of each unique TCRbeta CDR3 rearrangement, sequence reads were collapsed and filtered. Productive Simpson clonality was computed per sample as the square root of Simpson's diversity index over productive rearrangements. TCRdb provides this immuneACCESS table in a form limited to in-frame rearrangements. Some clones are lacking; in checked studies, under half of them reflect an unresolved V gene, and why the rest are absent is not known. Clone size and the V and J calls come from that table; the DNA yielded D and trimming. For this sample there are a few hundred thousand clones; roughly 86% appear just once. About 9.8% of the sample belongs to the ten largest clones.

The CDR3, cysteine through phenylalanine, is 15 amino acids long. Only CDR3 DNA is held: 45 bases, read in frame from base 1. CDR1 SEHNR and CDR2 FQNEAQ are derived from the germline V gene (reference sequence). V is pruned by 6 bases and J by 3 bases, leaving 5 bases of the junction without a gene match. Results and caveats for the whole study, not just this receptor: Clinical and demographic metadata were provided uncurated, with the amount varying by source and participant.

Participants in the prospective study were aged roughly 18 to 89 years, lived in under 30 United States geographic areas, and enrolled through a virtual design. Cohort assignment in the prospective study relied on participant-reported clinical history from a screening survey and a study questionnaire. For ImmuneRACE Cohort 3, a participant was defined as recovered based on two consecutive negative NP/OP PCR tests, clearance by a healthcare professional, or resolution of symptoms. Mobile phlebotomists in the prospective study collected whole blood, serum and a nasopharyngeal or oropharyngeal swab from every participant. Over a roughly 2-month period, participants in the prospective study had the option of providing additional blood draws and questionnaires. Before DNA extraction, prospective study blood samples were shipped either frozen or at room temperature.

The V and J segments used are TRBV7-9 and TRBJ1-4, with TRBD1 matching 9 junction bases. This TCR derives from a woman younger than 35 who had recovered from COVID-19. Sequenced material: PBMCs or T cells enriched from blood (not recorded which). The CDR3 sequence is CASRSTGGSNEKLFF. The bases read TGTGCCAGCAGATCTACAGGGGGCTCTAATGAAAAACTGTTTTTT.